This TCR beta chain was sequenced for a study of T cell responses to AZD1222 COVID-19 vaccine. Study-wide findings and caveats: At 160-218 and 743-854, vaccine-associated CD4 TCRs were dominant, and they spanned spike. White British donors predominated, females outnumbered males, and clonal diversity was possibly underestimated. Researchers took repertoire samples only after the peak T cell response had come. Nearly half of spike-specific TCRs reportedly go after variant regions that carry no mutations.

Notes on this clone: Its antigen is undetermined.

Per germline, CDR1 MNHEY and CDR2 SVGAGI. The length of the CDR3 is 12 residues. V lost 6 bases and J lost 7, with 13 bases in between. The repertoire was sequenced with immunoSEQ multiplex PCR; TCRdb's copy has only in-frame clones and lacks some. The sample records nearly 100,000 clones, approximately 90% being singletons. The gene calls are TRBV6-5 and TRBJ2-7; tentative D call: TRBD2 (7 bases). The input for sequencing was peripheral blood, taken on day 0 of AZD1222 vaccination. The TCR comes from an adult in good health. CDR3 protein: CASSSGGREQYF. For the CDR3, the DNA is TGTGCCAGCAGCTCCGGGGGGCGAGAGCAGTACTTC.